The sequence of this TCR delta chain was determined in a study of γδ T cells in repeated Plasmodium falciparum infection. Overall study context: Malian samples came from no-transmission periods or across acute febrile malaria episodes.

The CDR3 is made up of 18 amino acids. CDR1 is TSWWSYY and CDR2 is QGS in the germline V gene. There are a few counts of this clone. TCRdb records a much larger clone's protein for this DNA, with a difference at residue 17 that likely arises from a read error; the protein given is the translation of the DNA. TCRdb reanalyzed the multiplex PCR reads using CATT. The table records 50,000 to 65,000 delta-chain clones, around 1.7% of them present only once. Flow sorting of PBMC yielded separate Vgamma9/Vdelta2+ and Vdelta2-negative gammadelta T cell populations for bulk repertoire analysis. The sequence came from a pool of human donors (malaria-infected and uninfected, not separated). No J gene was named, though the V gene is TRDV1; the table's D gene call, TRDD3, was not cross checked with the DNA. Sequencing was carried out using gamma-delta T cells from blood. The CDR3 reads CALGPRLPKNLRADKLTF. The DNA of the CDR3 is TGTGCTCTTGGGCCGCGTCTGCCGAAAAATCTGAGGGCCGATAAACTCACCTTT.